This T cell receptor beta chain was identified in a study of T cell responses to AZD1222 COVID-19 vaccine. Profiling relied on immunoSEQ multiplex PCR, and the TCRdb table lists in-frame clones only, not all of them. The table includes 100,000 to 150,000 clones, around 90% detected once. Per the germline V gene, CDR1 is LNHDA and CDR2 is SQIVND (reference sequence). The CDR3 runs to 15 residues. J was trimmed by 6 bases and V by 2 bases; bases with no gene match: 5. Whole-study findings and limits: CD4 TCRs associated with vaccination spanned spike, dominating at 160-218 and 743-854. Baseline antibody screening turned up just a handful of seropositive AZD1222 recipients. Spike-specific TCR breadth and depth went up after people got two AZD1222 doses.

This clone was seen a handful of times. Antigen specificity is unknown. V is TRBV19 and J is TRBJ2-1; 9 bases map to TRBD1. The sequences come from peripheral blood, collected on day 0 of AZD1222 vaccination. The source of this sequence is an adult in good health. The CDR3 region is CASSIWDRESNEQFF. Written as DNA, the CDR3 is TGTGCCAGTAGTATATGGGACAGGGAGAGCAATGAGCAGTTCTTC.